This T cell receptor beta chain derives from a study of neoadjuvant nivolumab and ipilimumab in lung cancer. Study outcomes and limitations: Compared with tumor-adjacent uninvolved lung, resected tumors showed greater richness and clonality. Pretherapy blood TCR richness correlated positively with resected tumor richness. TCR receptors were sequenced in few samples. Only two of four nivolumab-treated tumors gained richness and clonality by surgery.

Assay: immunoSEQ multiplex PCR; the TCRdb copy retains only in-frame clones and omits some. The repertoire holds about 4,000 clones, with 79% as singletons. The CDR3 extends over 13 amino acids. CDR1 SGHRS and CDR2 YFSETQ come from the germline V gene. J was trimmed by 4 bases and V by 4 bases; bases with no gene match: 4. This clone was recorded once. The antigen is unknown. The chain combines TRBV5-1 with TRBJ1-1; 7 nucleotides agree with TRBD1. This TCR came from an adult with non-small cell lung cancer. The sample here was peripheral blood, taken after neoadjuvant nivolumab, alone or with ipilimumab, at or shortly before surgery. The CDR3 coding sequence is TGCGCCAGCAGCAGGGGACAGTCCACTGAAGCTTTCTTT. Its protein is CASSRGQSTEAFF.